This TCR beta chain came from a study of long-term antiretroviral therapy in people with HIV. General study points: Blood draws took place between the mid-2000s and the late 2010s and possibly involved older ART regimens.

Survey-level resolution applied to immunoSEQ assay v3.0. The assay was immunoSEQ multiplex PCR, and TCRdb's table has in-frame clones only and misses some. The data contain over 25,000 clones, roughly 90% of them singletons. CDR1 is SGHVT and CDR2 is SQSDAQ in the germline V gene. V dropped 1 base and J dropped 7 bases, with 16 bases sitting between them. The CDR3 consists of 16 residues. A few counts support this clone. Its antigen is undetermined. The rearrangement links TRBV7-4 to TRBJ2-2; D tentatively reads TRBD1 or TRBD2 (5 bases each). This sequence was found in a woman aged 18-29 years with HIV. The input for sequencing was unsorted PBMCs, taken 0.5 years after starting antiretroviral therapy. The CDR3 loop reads CASSLVSGTLLGELFF. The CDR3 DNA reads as TGTGCCAGCAGCTTAGTATCCGGGACCCTTCTCGGGGAGCTGTTTTTT.